The sequence of this T cell receptor (beta chain) was determined in a study of T cell changes during pregnancy in multiple sclerosis (dated by TCRdb to 2018 to 2020). Background for the entire study: The study examined how the T cell repertoire changed over the course of pregnancy in women with multiple sclerosis.

The library was obtained by the immunoSEQ multiplex PCR assay. In TCRdb, the immuneACCESS table is reduced to in-frame sequences with V and J assigned. These tables do not hold every clone; where another copy was compared, an unresolved V gene accounts for under half, and the others remain unexplained. The sample profile shows approximately 50,000 clones; about 90% of them were found once. Of the sample, approximately 6.5% is held by the ten largest clones. Trimming at the junction amounts to 5 bases on V and 4 bases on J, and the germline ends lie 12 bases apart. From the cysteine through the phenylalanine, the CDR3 covers 14 amino acids. The entry retains the CDR3 DNA only, 42 bases that are in frame from base 1. Details on this clone: The antigen this receptor binds is unknown. Within one base of it there is no much larger clone, and no base qualities were kept.

This TCR came from a female donor in good health, enrolled as a control in a pregnancy study. The sequencing used peripheral blood, collected in the third trimester of pregnancy. The receptor chain draws on TRBV23-1 and TRBJ1-5; no D segment can be confidently identified. TRBV23-1 is an ORF, with its function uncertain. The CDR3 amino acid sequence is: CASSKDENNQPQHF. The nucleotide sequence is given as TGCGCCAGCAGTAAAGATGAGAATAATCAGCCCCAGCATTTT.